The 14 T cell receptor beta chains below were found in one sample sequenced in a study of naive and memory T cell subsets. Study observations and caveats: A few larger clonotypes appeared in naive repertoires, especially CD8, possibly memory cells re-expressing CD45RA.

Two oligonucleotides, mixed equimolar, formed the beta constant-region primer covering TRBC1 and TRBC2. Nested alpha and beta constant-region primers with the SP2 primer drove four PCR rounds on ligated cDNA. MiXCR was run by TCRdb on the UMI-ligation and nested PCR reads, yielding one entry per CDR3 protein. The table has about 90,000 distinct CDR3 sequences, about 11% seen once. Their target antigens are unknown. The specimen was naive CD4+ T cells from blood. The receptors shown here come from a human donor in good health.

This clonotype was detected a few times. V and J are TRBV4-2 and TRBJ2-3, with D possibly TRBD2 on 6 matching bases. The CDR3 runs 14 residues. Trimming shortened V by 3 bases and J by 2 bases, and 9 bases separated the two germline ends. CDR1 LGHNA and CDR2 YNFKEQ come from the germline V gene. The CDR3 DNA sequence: TGTGCCAGCAGCCAGACTAGAAACACAGATACGCAGTATTTT. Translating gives CASSQTRNTDTQYF.

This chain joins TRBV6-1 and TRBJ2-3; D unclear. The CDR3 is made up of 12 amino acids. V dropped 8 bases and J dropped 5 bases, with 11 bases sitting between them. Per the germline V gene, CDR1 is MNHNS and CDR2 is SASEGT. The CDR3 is CASGRSLDTQYF. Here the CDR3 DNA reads TGTGCCAGCGGACGGTCACTAGATACGCAGTATTTT.

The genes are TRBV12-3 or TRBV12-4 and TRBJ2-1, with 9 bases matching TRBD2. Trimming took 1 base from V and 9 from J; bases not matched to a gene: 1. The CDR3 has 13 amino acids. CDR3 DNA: TGTGCCAGCAGTTTAGGACTAGCGGTTGAGCAGTTCTTC. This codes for CASSLGLAVEQFF.

CDR3 region: CASTKHGRRGTEAFF. In DNA form, the CDR3 reads TGTGCCAGCACCAAACACGGGCGAAGGGGGACTGAAGCTTTCTTT. The V and J genes are TRBV6-5 and TRBJ1-1; TRBD1 is a possible D gene (6 bases). This CDR3 comprises 15 residues. V lost 7 bases and J 5 bases, leaving 20 bases between the germline ends. Per germline, CDR1 MNHEY and CDR2 SVGAGI.

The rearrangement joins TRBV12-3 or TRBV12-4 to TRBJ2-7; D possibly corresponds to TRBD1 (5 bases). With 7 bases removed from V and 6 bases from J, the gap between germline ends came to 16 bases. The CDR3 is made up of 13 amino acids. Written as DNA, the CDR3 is TGTGCCAGCACCCCAGGGTTGGGTCTCGAGCAGTACTTC. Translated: CASTPGLGLEQYF.

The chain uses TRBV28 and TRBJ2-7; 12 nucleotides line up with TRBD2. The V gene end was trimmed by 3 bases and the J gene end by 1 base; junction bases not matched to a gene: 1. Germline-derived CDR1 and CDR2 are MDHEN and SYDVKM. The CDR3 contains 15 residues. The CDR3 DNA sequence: TGTGCCAGCAGTTTTACTAGCGGGGGGTCCTACGAGCAGTACTTC. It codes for CASSFTSGGSYEQYF.

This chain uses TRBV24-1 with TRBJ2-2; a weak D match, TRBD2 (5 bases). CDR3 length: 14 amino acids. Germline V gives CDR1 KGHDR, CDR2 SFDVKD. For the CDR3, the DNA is TGTGGCACGGCCCGGGGTAGGAACACCGGGGAGCTGTTTTTT. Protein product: CGTARGRNTGELFF.

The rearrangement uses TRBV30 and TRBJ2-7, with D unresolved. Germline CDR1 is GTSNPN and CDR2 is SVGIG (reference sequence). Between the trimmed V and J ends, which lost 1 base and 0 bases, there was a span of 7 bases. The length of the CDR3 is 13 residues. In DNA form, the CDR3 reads TGTGCCTGGAGTGCCTACCGCTCCTACGAGCAGTACTTC. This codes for CAWSAYRSYEQYF. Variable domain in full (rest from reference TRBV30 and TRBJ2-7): SQTIHQWPATLVQPVGSPLSLECTVEGTSNPNLYWYRQAAGRGLQLLFYSVGIGQISSEVPQNLSASRPQDRQFILSSKKLLLSDSGFYLCAWSAYRSYEQYFGPGTRLTVT.

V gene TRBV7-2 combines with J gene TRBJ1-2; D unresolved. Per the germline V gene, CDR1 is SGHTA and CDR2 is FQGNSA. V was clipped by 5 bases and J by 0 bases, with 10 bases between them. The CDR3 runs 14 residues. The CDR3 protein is CASSPRRANYGYTF. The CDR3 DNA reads TGTGCCAGCAGCCCTCGTCGAGCTAACTATGGCTACACCTTC.

The CDR3 nucleotides read TGTGCCAGCAGTTTATCCGACAGGGGGCCCTATGGCTACACCTTC. As protein: CASSLSDRGPYGYTF. The rearrangement links TRBV12-3 or TRBV12-4 to TRBJ1-2; 10 nucleotides match TRBD1. V trimming: 2 bases; J trimming: 4 bases; junction bases outside the gene matches: 4. CDR3 length equals 15 residues.

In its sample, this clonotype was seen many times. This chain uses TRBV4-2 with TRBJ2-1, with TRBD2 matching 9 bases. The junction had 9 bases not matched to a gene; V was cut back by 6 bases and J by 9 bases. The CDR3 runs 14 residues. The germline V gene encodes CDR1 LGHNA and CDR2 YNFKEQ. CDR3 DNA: TGTGCCAGCAGGGCGGGAGGGCCCTCGATTGAGCAGTTCTTC. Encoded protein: CASRAGGPSIEQFF.

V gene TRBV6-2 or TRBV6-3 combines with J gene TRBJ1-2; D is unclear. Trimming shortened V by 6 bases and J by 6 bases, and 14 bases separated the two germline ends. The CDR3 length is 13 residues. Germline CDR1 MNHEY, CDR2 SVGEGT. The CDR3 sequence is CASSQPGWNGYTF. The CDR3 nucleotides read TGTGCCAGCAGCCAGCCTGGGTGGAATGGCTACACCTTC.

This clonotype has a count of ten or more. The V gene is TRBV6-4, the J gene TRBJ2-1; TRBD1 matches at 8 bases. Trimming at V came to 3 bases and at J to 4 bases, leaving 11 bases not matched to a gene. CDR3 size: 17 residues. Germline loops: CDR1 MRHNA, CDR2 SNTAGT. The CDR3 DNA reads TGTGCCAGCAGTGATGGGGGCAGGGGGCACAAATACAATGAGCAGTTCTTC. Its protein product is CASSDGGRGHKYNEQFF.

DNA of the CDR3: TGCAGTGCTAGAATGGGTGCAGGGAACACTGAAGCTTTCTTT. Its translation: CSARMGAGNTEAFF. The chain is built from TRBV20-1 and TRBJ1-1; D gene unclear. The V end lost 2 bases, the J end lost 1 base, and 11 bases lay between the germline ends. Germline CDR1 reads DFQATT; CDR2 reads SNEGSKA (reference sequence). The length of the CDR3 is 14 residues.